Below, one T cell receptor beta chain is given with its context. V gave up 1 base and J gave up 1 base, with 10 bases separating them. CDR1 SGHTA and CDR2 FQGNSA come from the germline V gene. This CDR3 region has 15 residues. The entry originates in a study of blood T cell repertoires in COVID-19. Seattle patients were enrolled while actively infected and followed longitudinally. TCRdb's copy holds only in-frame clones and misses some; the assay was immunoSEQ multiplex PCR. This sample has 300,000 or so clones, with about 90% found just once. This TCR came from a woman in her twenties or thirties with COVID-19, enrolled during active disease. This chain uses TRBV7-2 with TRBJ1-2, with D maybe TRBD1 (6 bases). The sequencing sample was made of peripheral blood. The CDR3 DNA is TGTGCCAGCAGCTTAGAAGGGACAATTAACTATGGCTACACCTTC. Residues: CASSLEGTINYGYTF.